This T cell receptor beta chain was captured in a study of blood T cell repertoires in COVID-19. For the study at large: Sources were T cells, B-cell-depleted T cells, or PBMCs; the material itself was cDNA or gDNA.

Trimming cost V 6 bases and J 5 bases, with 17 bases left between them. Looked up from germline, CDR1 is LNHDA and CDR2 is SQIVND (reference sequence). This CDR3 contains 16 residues. Source study methods: Amplifying reference gene primers gave estimates of nucleated cell counts. Measured with immunoSEQ multiplex PCR; TCRdb has only the in-frame clones, and not every one. The V and J calls and clone size are taken from that table; D and trimming were inferred from the DNA. The sample comprises about 78,000 clones, about 92% of which are singletons, and around 0.97% rests with the top ten. The origin of this receptor is a woman aged 45-60 years in a cohort sampled during active COVID-19. This sequence joins TRBV19 and TRBJ1-6; no clear D gene. Sequencing used peripheral blood. The CDR3 is CASRSREGRDNSPLHF. In DNA form, the CDR3 reads TGTGCCAGTAGGAGCCGGGAAGGGCGAGATAATTCACCCCTCCACTTT.